The 22 T cell receptor beta chains given below trace back to one sample, sequenced in a study of blood T cell repertoires in COVID-19. Produced via immunoSEQ multiplex PCR; TCRdb's table is partial and in-frame only. The sample lists under 250,000 clones; around 83% were seen once. The sample consisted of peripheral blood. The receptors were gathered from a man aged 40-55 years with active or convalescent COVID-19.

The rearrangement uses TRBV7-9 and TRBJ1-6, with unresolved D. The V end was cut by 1 base, the J end by 0 bases, with 10 bases between. This CDR3 has 17 residues. Germline V gene lookup returns CDR1 SEHNR and CDR2 FQNEAQ (reference sequence). The CDR3 nucleotides are TGTGCCAGCAGCTTAGGGGCAGGTTCCTCCTATAATTCACCCCTCCACTTT. Translated: CASSLGAGSSYNSPLHF.

J is TRBJ1-2 and V is TRBV3-1 (or the pseudogene TRBV3-2), with TRBD1 matching over 7 bases. The junction had 9 bases not matched to a gene; V was cut back by 1 base and J by 7 bases. This CDR3 has 15 amino acids. The V gene's germline CDR1 is LGHDT and CDR2 YNNKEL (reference sequence). CDR3: CASSQGGRGSSGYTF. Here the CDR3 DNA reads TGTGCCAGCAGCCAAGGGGGCAGGGGGTCGTCTGGCTACACCTTC.

This clone appeared once. This chain connects TRBV6-1 to TRBJ2-4; D gene ambiguous. V lost 1 base, J lost 0 bases, and 10 bases lay in between. The CDR3 covers 16 residues. CDR1 and CDR2 (germline): MNHNS, SASEGT. The CDR3 DNA reads TGTGCCAGCAGTGAAGGAGGAATGGGAGCCAAAAACATTCAGTACTTC. It encodes CASSEGGMGAKNIQYF.

This clone was seen a few times. The chain is built from TRBV5-6 and TRBJ2-7; no definite D call. Deletions cut 4 bases from V and 3 bases from J, with 5 bases between. There are 11 residues in the CDR3. The germline gives CDR1 SGHDT, CDR2 YYEEEE. The CDR3 nucleotides are TGTGCCAGCAGCCGCGTCTACGAGCAGTACTTC. It is translated as CASSRVYEQYF.

The chain is built from TRBV3-1 (or the pseudogene TRBV3-2) and TRBJ2-5; 8 nucleotides agree with TRBD2. The ends lost 1 base at V and 3 bases at J; junction bases unmatched: 7. The CDR3 extends over 16 amino acids. CDR1 is LGHDT, CDR2 YNNKEL, per germline (reference sequence). The CDR3 region is CASSQVSSGTKETQYF. As DNA, the CDR3 is TGTGCCAGCAGCCAAGTTAGTAGCGGGACCAAAGAGACCCAGTACTTC.

The CDR3 DNA is TGTGCCAGCAGCCCACAGTTAGGACAGGCTAAAGTAAACACCATATATTTT. It encodes CASSPQLGQAKVNTIYF. The V gene is TRBV21-1, the J gene TRBJ1-3; TRBD1, as called in the table, went unchecked against the DNA. TRBV21-1 is given as a pseudogene. The CDR3 totals 17 residues.

The table lists this clone with a few counts. The gene calls are TRBV27 and TRBJ2-7, with 13 bases fitting TRBD2. The germline V gene has CDR1 MNHEY and CDR2 SMNVEV (reference sequence). J lost 3 bases, V lost 6 bases, and 5 bases had no gene match. The CDR3 length is 15 residues. The CDR3 region has the DNA TGTGCCAGCAGACTAGCGGGAGGGATACTCTACGAGCAGTACTTC. Its protein product is CASRLAGGILYEQYF.

V usage is TRBV6-5 and J usage is TRBJ1-2, with D possibly matching TRBD1 (6 bases). Between the trimmed V and J ends, which lost 6 bases and 7 bases, there was a span of 18 bases. This CDR3 comprises 14 residues. Germline CDR1 reads MNHEY; CDR2 reads SVGAGI. The CDR3: CASRQGNLGSGYTF. In DNA, the CDR3 is TGTGCCAGCAGACAGGGAAATCTGGGAAGTGGCTACACCTTC.

The chain combines TRBV29-1 with TRBJ2-1; 12 bases are a match to TRBD1. This CDR3 is 13 amino acids long. Trimming took 6 bases from V and 6 from J; bases not matched to a gene: 3. Germline V gene lookup returns CDR1 SQVTM and CDR2 ANQGSEA. In nucleotides, the CDR3 is TGCAGCGTGGGACAGGGGGCCCGCAATGAGCAGTTCTTC. This sequence encodes CSVGQGARNEQFF.

This clone was observed a few times. This chain joins TRBV24-1 and TRBJ1-6; no definite D call. The V gene lost 0 bases and the J gene lost 5 bases, with 7 bases spanning the gap. Germline CDR1 is KGHDR and CDR2 is SFDVKD. The CDR3 runs 15 residues. The CDR3 DNA reads as TGTGCCACCAGTGATTTGCAGGTCGATAATTCACCCCTCCACTTT. Translation gives CATSDLQVDNSPLHF.

The rearrangement joins TRBV24-1 to TRBJ1-1, with TRBD1 matching over 8 bases. V shed 8 bases and J 9 bases; nucleotides not matched to a gene: 7. The CDR3 is made up of 12 amino acids. From germline, CDR1 is KGHDR and CDR2 SFDVKD. In DNA, the CDR3 is TGTGCCACCATAGATTACAGGGGGAAAGCTTTCTTT. Translation gives CATIDYRGKAFF.

The chain recombines TRBV20-1 with TRBJ2-7; tentatively, D is TRBD1 (5 bases). Per germline, CDR1 DFQATT and CDR2 SNEGSKA (reference sequence). The V end was cut by 5 bases, the J end by 7 bases, with 12 bases between. This CDR3 is 11 amino acids long. The CDR3 bases are TGCAGTGCTTCTACCTGGACAGAGCAGTACTTC. It specifies CSASTWTEQYF.

This chain connects TRBV9 to TRBJ2-5; 7 bases align to TRBD1. The CDR3 totals 15 residues. J was trimmed by 4 bases and V by 3 bases; bases with no gene match: 9. The germline V gene has CDR1 SGDLS and CDR2 YYNGEE. The CDR3 region is CASSASTGKGETQYF. The CDR3 DNA follows: TGTGCCAGCAGCGCCTCGACAGGGAAGGGAGAGACCCAGTACTTC. Using reference TRBV9 and TRBJ2-5 for the parts outside the CDR3, the full variable domain is DSGVTQTPKHLITATGQRVTLRCSPRSGDLSVYWYQQSLDQGLQFLIQYYNGEERAKGNILERFSAQQFPDLHSELNLSSLELGDSALYFCASSASTGKGETQYFGPGTRLLVL.

This chain joins TRBV30 and TRBJ1-1; D is unclear. The V end was cut by 3 bases, the J end by 3 bases, with 11 bases between. In germline, CDR1 is GTSNPN, CDR2 SVGIG (reference sequence). The CDR3 runs 13 residues. As DNA, the CDR3 is TGTGCCTGGAGCCCGCCGGTGGACACTGAAGCTTTCTTT. Encoded protein: CAWSPPVDTEAFF.

This clone occurred once. The rearrangement uses TRBV12-5 and TRBJ2-7; D not certain. CDR3 length: 13 residues. The V gene's germline CDR1 is LGHNT and CDR2 FRNRAP. Between the trimmed V and J ends, which lost 0 bases and 4 bases, there was a span of 7 bases. The CDR3 DNA follows: TGTGCTAGTGGTTTGGTAGGCGGATACGAGCAGTACTTC. This sequence encodes CASGLVGGYEQYF.

The chain employs TRBV18 and TRBJ1-6, with TRBD1 as a possible D gene (5 bases). The CDR3 is made up of 14 amino acids. In germline, CDR1 is KGHSH, CDR2 LQKENI. The ends were cut back, 6 bases at V and 10 bases at J, with 16 bases in the middle. CDR3 sequence (DNA): TGTGCCAGCTCGGAGGGGCTGGGATTCTCACCCCTCCACTTT. Translated, it gives CASSEGLGFSPLHF.

V is TRBV6-5 and J is TRBJ1-6; maybe TRBD1 (6 bases). The CDR3 contains 14 residues. V gave up 5 bases and J gave up 7 bases, with 12 bases separating them. CDR1 is MNHEY and CDR2 is SVGAGI in the germline V gene. The CDR3 spells CASSKDSKNSPLHF. DNA for the CDR3: TGTGCCAGCAGTAAGGACAGTAAAAATTCACCCCTCCACTTT.

The chain uses TRBV3-1 (or the pseudogene TRBV3-2) and TRBJ1-5; tentatively, D is TRBD1 (6 bases). The germline CDR1 and CDR2 sequences are LGHDT and YNNKEL (reference sequence). The CDR3 extends over 16 amino acids. V lost 2 bases and J lost 9, with 20 bases in between. CDR3 sequence reads: CASSQQQGSREGPQHF. The CDR3 DNA reads as TGTGCCAGCAGCCAACAGCAGGGGTCCCGAGAAGGGCCCCAGCATTTT.

The V gene is TRBV29-1, the J gene TRBJ1-2, with a weak D call TRBD1 (6 bases). CDR1 and CDR2 (germline): SQVTM, ANQGSEA. This CDR3 has 13 residues. Between the trimmed V and J ends, which lost 3 bases and 8 bases, there was a span of 16 bases. The DNA for the CDR3 is TGCAGCGTTGAGGTTGGGGGGGCCGAAGGCTACACCTTC. Amino acids: CSVEVGGAEGYTF.

V is TRBV21-1 and J is TRBJ1-5. TRBV21-1 is shown as a pseudogene. This CDR3 is built from 20 residues. The CDR3 reads CASSPFWAGRTIVSNQPQHF. DNA for the CDR3: TGTGCCAGCAGCCCATTTTGGGCAGGGAGGACGATAGTGAGCAATCAGCCCCAGCATTTT.

The genes are TRBV10-3 and TRBJ1-2; D unclear. Deletions cut 10 bases from V and 5 bases from J, with 17 bases between. Germline V lookup: CDR1 ENHRY, CDR2 SYGVKD. The CDR3 has 13 amino acids. The CDR3 here is CATRRTEDYGYTF. For the CDR3, the DNA is TGTGCCACCAGAAGGACGGAGGATTATGGCTACACCTTC.

V gene TRBV7-2 combines with J gene TRBJ2-1, with D unclear. There are 14 residues in the CDR3. Germline CDR1 reads SGHTA; CDR2 reads FQGNSA. Trimming left V 2 bases short and J 2 bases short, with 7 bases between. The CDR3 loop is CASSLLETYNEQFF. CDR3 bases: TGTGCCAGCAGCTTACTAGAAACCTACAATGAGCAGTTCTTC.